Below, 5 T cell receptor beta chains from the same sample are listed, as sequenced in a study of T cells expressing NK-cell markers (TCRdb year 2020). Libraries were prepared through 5' RACE. For sequencing, an Illumina HiSeq 2000 was employed. TCRdb reprocessed the reads and assigns one entry to each CDR3 protein sequence, leaving out DNA. The sample's own table lists about 390,000 distinct CDR3 sequences. The ten largest make up over 8.5% of the sample. The sequenced material came from blood T cells: a sorted CD56 or NKG2C T cell subset, CD4+ or CD8+ T cells, or bulk PBMC T cells (not recorded which). These receptors all stem from a woman between 50 and 59 years old in good health. Donor details come from another sample of the same person, matched by shared clones.

CDR3 residues: CASSLRAGGGQPQHF. The V gene is TRBV27, the J gene TRBJ1-5; the D call of TRBD1 rests on TCRdb alone, since no DNA is present to check it. The CDR3 consists of 15 residues. Germline V gene lookup returns CDR1 MNHEY and CDR2 SMNVEV (reference sequence).

V is TRBV24-1 and J is TRBJ2-3; TCRdb indicates TRBD1, and absent DNA this call remains unverified. This CDR3 region has 15 residues. Germline V gene sequence: CDR1 KGHDR, CDR2 SFDVKD. CDR3 protein: CATSDLAGSSDTQYF.

This chain uses TRBV5-6 with TRBJ2-1; TCRdb designates TRBD2, a call that cannot be tested without DNA. The CDR3 has 17 amino acids. Germline CDR1 is SGHDT and CDR2 is YYEEEE. This chain's CDR3 is CASSFPAGGGIYNEQFF.

The chain links TRBV6-1 to TRBJ1-2; the TCRdb call, TRBD1, lacks DNA for checking. The CDR3 totals 14 residues. Per the germline V gene, CDR1 is MNHNS and CDR2 is SASEGT. The CDR3 region is CASSPGTANYGYTF.

The CDR3 is CASRPLMSGVSNEKLFF. The genes are TRBV27 and TRBJ1-4; the TRBD1 assignment by TCRdb is unverifiable without DNA. Germline-derived CDR1 and CDR2 are MNHEY and SMNVEV (reference sequence). This CDR3 has 17 residues.